This T cell receptor beta chain was observed in a study of cytomegalovirus exposure and HLA in healthy donors. This PCR relied on a set of 60 Vbeta primers and 13 Jbeta primers. Under the authors' procedure: Around 11 million shared chains were among approximately 87 million unique TCR beta chains counted in a later analysis. Generated by immunoSEQ multiplex PCR, the TCRdb table keeps only in-frame clones and is missing some. From that table come the V and J calls and clone size; the DNA was used to work out D and trimming. The sample comprises about 120,000 clones, 70% to 85% of which are singletons, and about 5.8% rests with the top ten. Nominal health characterized the donors when sampled, though unrecorded immune exposures were likely. V dropped 2 bases and J dropped 3 bases, with 7 bases sitting between them. CDR1 is SGHDN and CDR2 is FVKESK in the germline V gene. The CDR3 loop spans 13 amino acids.

Sequenced sample: PBMCs. The source of this sequence is a man between 18 and 29 years old in good health and CMV-seropositive. The chain is built from TRBV14 and TRBJ1-1; a possible D gene is TRBD1 (5 bases). The CDR3 reads CASSQFRDTEAFF. CDR3 sequence (DNA): TGTGCCAGCAGCCAATTCAGGGACACTGAAGCTTTCTTT.